This TCR beta chain came from a study of blood T cells in healthy people across ages. Study-level points and caveats: A strong correlation between TCR beta diversity and naive T cell percentage was seen. PBMC samples, being unsorted, prevented any conclusive comparison of naive and antigen-experienced cells. Relative to aged donors, long-lived donors carried more naive CD4+ cells and displayed higher diversity.

Germline V gene lookup returns CDR1 SNHLY and CDR2 FYNNEI. The CDR3 is made up of 17 amino acids. V shed 5 bases, J shed 1 base, and the junction held 9 bases outside the gene matches. About this clonotype: The antigen remains undetermined.

The authors ran a second PCR of roughly 6 to 11 cycles using a sample-barcoded 5' primer and a J-beta primer mix. TCRdb called the 5' RACE reads again in MiXCR, with one record for every CDR3 protein. The data show approximately 800,000 distinct CDR3 sequences, under 80% seen once. Each donor was a healthy Caucasian individual from Russia, aged roughly 6 to 90. This chain uses TRBV2 with TRBJ1-5; 9 positions match TRBD1. The TCR was taken from a man aged 25-40 years in good health. Specimen: blood. The CDR3, as DNA: TGTGCCAGCAGTCGCCGGGACAGGGCCAGGAGCAATCAGCCCCAGCATTTT. It codes for CASSRRDRARSNQPQHF. The variable domain in full, completed from reference TRBV2 and TRBJ1-5, reads EPEVTQTPSHQVTQMGQEVILRCVPISNHLYFYWYRQILGQKVEFLVSFYNNEISEKSEIFDDQFSVERPDGSNFTLKIRSTKLEDSAMYFCASSRRDRARSNQPQHFGDGTRLSIL.